The rows below give T cell receptor beta chains drawn from one sample of a study of cytomegalovirus exposure and HLA in healthy donors. Assay used: immunoSEQ multiplex PCR; TCRdb lists only in-frame clones, some missing. The sample carries over 35,000 clones, about 47% recorded once. Sequenced sample: PBMCs. The receptor set was obtained from a human donor in good health. CDR3s include the opening cysteine and the closing phenylalanine or tryptophan. Each record gives: J gene, D gene, clone size, V gene, CDR3 protein, CDR3 DNA. D genes are given only for firm matches. A row's size may be missing; if present it is once, few, many or a size class.

>TRBJ2-3|TRBD2|few|TRBV30
CAWSVLAGGGTTDTQYF
TGTGCCTGGAGTGTACTGGCGGGGGGTGGGACCACAGATACGCAGTATTTT
>TRBJ2-1|TRBD1|.|TRBV7-7
CASSPGGPFGNEQFF
TGTGCTAGCAGCCCAGGGGGCCCGTTTGGTAATGAGCAGTTCTTC
>TRBJ2-7|.|.|TRBV5-4
CASTTLGGRGYEQYF
TGTGCCAGCACCACCCTCGGAGGCAGGGGTTACGAGCAGTACTTC
>TRBJ2-7|.|few|TRBV30
CAWRRAGEQYF
TGTGCCTGGAGAAGGGCGGGGGAGCAGTACTTC
>TRBJ1-2|TRBD1|few|TRBV5-1
CASSMDRGQGYTF
TGCGCCAGCAGCATGGACAGGGGGCAGGGCTACACCTTC
>TRBJ1-4|.|.|TRBV4-3
CASSPKTSGSTFHEKLFF
TGCGCCAGCAGCCCCAAAACCTCCGGTTCTACTTTTCATGAAAAACTGTTTTTT
>TRBJ1-2|TRBD1|.|TRBV29-1
CSVGQGSANYGYTF
TGCAGCGTAGGACAGGGGTCAGCTAACTATGGCTACACCTTC
>TRBJ1-3|.|few|TRBV20-1
CSAVGGDTIYF
TGCAGTGCTGTCGGGGGGGACACCATATATTTT
>TRBJ2-3|TRBD2|.|TRBV5-1
CASSFGAGADTQYF
TGCGCCAGCAGCTTTGGGGCGGGAGCAGATACGCAGTATTTT
>TRBJ2-1|.|.|TRBV16
CASSTDSINEQFF
TGTGCCAGCAGCACAGACAGCATCAATGAGCAGTTCTTC
>TRBJ1-1|TRBD1|.|TRBV5-1
CASSSSRRGQGAQRSMEAFF
TGCGCCAGCAGCTCGAGCCGTCGGGGACAGGGGGCGCAAAGGTCGATGGAAGCTTTCTTT
>TRBJ1-1|.|once|TRBV11-2
CASSSQGKNTEAFF
TGTGCCAGCAGCTCGCAGGGGAAGAACACTGAAGCTTTCTTT
>TRBJ1-5|.|.|TRBV19
CASSIRQYDSNQPQHF
TGTGCCAGTAGTATTAGACAGTATGATAGCAATCAGCCCCAGCATTTT
>TRBJ2-7|.|.|TRBV28
CASRGAGYEQYF
TGTGCCAGCAGAGGGGCCGGCTACGAGCAGTACTTC
>TRBJ2-7|.|.|TRBV5-6
CASSWVDRLNYEQYF
TGTGCCAGCAGCTGGGTGGACAGATTGAACTACGAGCAGTACTTC
>TRBJ1-1|.|.|TRBV7-3
CASSYGGIGNTEAFF
TGTGCCAGCAGCTACGGGGGGATTGGGAACACTGAAGCTTTCTTT
>TRBJ1-5|.|.|TRBV19
CASSSSGTMHQPQHF
TGTGCCAGTAGTTCCTCAGGAACGATGCATCAGCCCCAGCATTTT
>TRBJ2-7|.|.|TRBV28
CASTRQGRGISYEQYF
TGTGCCAGCACAAGACAGGGGAGGGGGATCTCCTACGAGCAGTACTTC
>TRBJ1-4|TRBD1|once|TRBV7-9
CASSLGAGTVTEKLFF
TGTGCCAGCAGCTTGGGAGCCGGGACAGTCACAGAAAAACTGTTTTTT
>TRBJ2-1|TRBD2|few|TRBV6-4
CASSSLAGEYNEQFF
TGTGCCAGCAGTTCACTAGCGGGGGAGTACAATGAGCAGTTCTTC
>TRBJ1-2|.|.|TRBV6-6
CASGGGYTF
TGTGCCAGCGGAGGTGGCTACACCTTC
>TRBJ1-1|.|few|TRBV4-3
CASTPRTVSTEAFF
TGCGCCAGCACTCCAAGGACAGTCTCCACTGAAGCTTTCTTT
>TRBJ1-3|.|.|TRBV7-8
CASSLTWAGSSGNTIYF
TGTGCCAGCAGCCTAACTTGGGCGGGGAGCTCTGGAAACACCATATATTTT
>TRBJ2-7|.|.|TRBV11-2
CASSPFRSRSREQYF
TGTGCCAGCAGCCCATTCCGGTCGAGGTCCCGCGAGCAGTACTTC
>TRBJ2-1|TRBD2|.|TRBV5-4
CASSLGSGGYNEQFF
TGTGCCAGCAGCTTGGGTAGCGGGGGATACAATGAGCAGTTCTTC
>TRBJ1-1|.|few|TRBV7-6
CASSLVSGNTEAFF
TGTGCCAGCAGCTTAGTGTCGGGGAACACTGAAGCTTTCTTT
>TRBJ2-1|TRBD2|.|TRBV7-3
CASSLWGGRDGEQFF
TGTGCCAGCAGCTTGTGGGGCGGGAGGGACGGTGAGCAGTTCTTC
>TRBJ2-2|TRBD1|.|TRBV7-8
CASSPSRQGWTGELFF
TGTGCCAGCAGCCCATCCAGACAGGGTTGGACCGGGGAGCTGTTTTTT
>TRBJ1-2|TRBD1|.|TRBV7-2
CASSLARQGARGYTF
TGTGCCAGCAGCTTAGCCCGACAGGGGGCGCGCGGCTACACCTTC
>TRBJ2-3|TRBD2|.|TRBV5-1
CASSLIALAYSTDTQYF
TGCGCCAGCAGCTTGATCGCACTAGCGTATAGCACAGATACGCAGTATTTT
>TRBJ2-5|.|.|TRBV4-1
CASSFGEADLETQYF
TGCGCCAGCAGCTTCGGCGAGGCAGACCTAGAGACCCAGTACTTC
>TRBJ1-2|TRBD1|.|TRBV6-5
CASRQTGEDGYTF
TGTGCCAGCAGACAGACAGGGGAGGATGGCTACACCTTC
>TRBJ2-7|.|.|TRBV10-3
CAISEVRVSYEQYF
TGTGCCATCAGTGAGGTCCGGGTCTCCTACGAGCAGTACTTC
>TRBJ1-2|TRBD1|.|TRBV7-9
CASSLAGQVYGYTF
TGTGCCAGCAGCTTAGCGGGACAGGTCTATGGCTACACCTTC
>TRBJ1-1|.|.|TRBV18
CASSPSLDSEAFF
TGTGCCAGCTCACCCTCTTTGGACAGTGAAGCTTTCTTT
>TRBJ1-5|.|.|TRBV15
CATSRSAGHRQPQHF
TGTGCCACCAGCAGATCCGCAGGGCATAGACAGCCCCAGCATTTT
>TRBJ1-1|.|.|TRBV27
CASSFTASTEAFF
TGTGCCAGCAGTTTTACAGCCTCCACTGAAGCTTTCTTT
>TRBJ1-2|.|.|TRBV27
CASSLSGGKGGYTF
TGTGCCAGCAGTTTATCGGGGGGGAAAGGAGGCTACACCTTC
>TRBJ2-5|.|.|TRBV5-1
CASSLALGGAETQYF
TGCGCCAGCAGCTTGGCTCTGGGGGGAGCAGAGACCCAGTACTTC
>TRBJ1-6|TRBD1|few|TRBV28
CASSRGFNSPLHF
TGTGCCAGCAGCAGGGGGTTCAATTCACCCCTCCACTTT
>TRBJ1-2|.|.|TRBV5-1
CASGREYGYTF
TGCGCCAGCGGAAGGGAGTATGGCTACACCTTC
>TRBJ1-2|.|.|TRBV5-6
CASSLERRSSGGYTF
TGTGCCAGCAGCTTAGAGCGTAGGTCTAGCGGTGGCTACACCTTC
>TRBJ2-1|TRBD2|few|TRBV5-1
CASSLYHSGGGNEQFF
TGCGCCAGCAGCTTGTATCACAGCGGGGGGGGCAATGAGCAGTTCTTC
>TRBJ2-5|TRBD2|few|TRBV12-5
CASGLVRLALAGWQETQYF
TGTGCTAGTGGTTTGGTACGTTTAGCGCTAGCGGGGTGGCAAGAGACCCAGTACTTC
>TRBJ2-3|TRBD1|few|TRBV7-2
CASSPRGDRGPTDTQYF
TGTGCCAGCAGCCCACGGGGGGACAGGGGACCCACAGATACGCAGTATTTT
>TRBJ2-6|.|.|TRBV5-1
CASSLWGGGGANVLTF
TGCGCCAGCAGCTTGTGGGGAGGAGGGGGGGCCAACGTCCTGACTTTC
>TRBJ1-4|TRBD1|.|TRBV4-3
CASSQDFRGRGEKLFF
TGCGCCAGCAGCCAAGATTTCAGGGGGCGGGGGGAAAAACTGTTTTTT
>TRBJ2-5|.|.|TRBV5-4
CASSLAGGRETQYF
TGTGCCAGCAGCTTGGCTGGAGGGCGGGAGACCCAGTACTTC
>TRBJ2-7|TRBD2|few|TRBV7-9
CASSPPISGRYEQYF
TGTGCCAGCAGCCCGCCTATCAGCGGGAGGTACGAGCAGTACTTC
>TRBJ1-5|.|.|TRBV29-1
CSVGWQGNQPQHF
TGCAGCGTTGGGTGGCAGGGGAATCAGCCCCAGCATTTT
>TRBJ2-1|TRBD1|.|TRBV7-3
CASSIGQVHNEQFF
TGTGCCAGCAGCATAGGACAGGTACACAATGAGCAGTTCTTC
>TRBJ2-7|TRBD2|few|TRBV6-6
CASSWDYNYEQYF
TGTGCCAGCAGTTGGGACTATAACTACGAGCAGTACTTC
>TRBJ1-6|.|.|TRBV27
CASSPGLYNSPLHF
TGTGCCAGCAGCCCGGGTCTATATAATTCACCCCTCCACTTT
>TRBJ2-5|.|.|TRBV9
CASSVDLQETQYF
TGTGCCAGCAGCGTAGATCTGCAAGAGACCCAGTACTTC
>TRBJ1-2|TRBD1|.|TRBV9
CASSDHRGNYGYTF
TGTGCCAGCAGCGACCACAGGGGTAACTATGGCTACACCTTC
>TRBJ2-7|TRBD1|.|TRBV27
CASRDGQGTALSYEQYF
TGTGCCAGCAGAGATGGGCAAGGGACAGCTCTCTCCTACGAGCAGTACTTC